A selection of T cell receptor beta chains follows, all from one sample in a study of T cell repertoires in cytomegalovirus infection. Their specific antigens are unknown. From the reads, TCRdb called clonotypes with MiXCR, one entry per CDR3 protein. The sample carries about 83,000 distinct CDR3 sequences, approximately 30% recorded once. Sequencing used CD8+ T cells from cultured PBMCs, obtained from culture after CMV antigen stimulation. The receptors stem from a human donor in good health (CMV status not recorded). Some clones in this sample may be carry-over from other donors' samples. Each CDR3 is given with its conserved first and last residue. D genes are given only for firm matches. Part of the rows lack a size; the others show once, few, many or a class for expanded clones.

abundance | d_gene | j_gene | v_gene | len | CDR3aa | CDR3nt
many | NA | TRBJ2-5 | TRBV27 | 14 | CASSKQGPRETQYF | TGTGCCAGCAGTAAACAGGGTCCCCGAGAGACCCAGTACTTC
NA | TRBD1 | TRBJ2-3 | TRBV12-3/TRBV12-4 | 14 | CASTWTGPTDTQYF | TGTGCCAGCACCTGGACAGGTCCCACAGATACGCAGTATTTT
many | NA | TRBJ1-2 | TRBV28 | 15 | CASSLMGALLYGYTF | TGTGCCAGCAGTTTAATGGGAGCGCTGCTCTATGGCTACACCTTC
NA | NA | TRBJ2-7 | TRBV2 | 14 | CASRDRDGRGEQYF | TGTGCCAGCAGAGATAGGGACGGACGGGGCGAGCAGTACTTC
many | NA | TRBJ2-1 | TRBV15 | 16 | CATSPTGLDSYNEQFF | TGTGCCACCAGCCCGACGGGACTTGACTCCTACAATGAGCAGTTCTTC
few | TRBD1 | TRBJ1-6 | TRBV27 | 15 | CASSSGQGGNSPLHF | TGTGCCAGCAGTTCCGGACAGGGGGGGAATTCACCCCTCCACTTT
NA | TRBD2 | TRBJ2-3 | TRBV28 | 15 | CASSFSGGALDTQYF | TGTGCCAGCAGTTTTAGCGGGGGGGCCCTTGATACGCAGTATTTT
few | NA | TRBJ2-7 | TRBV7-8 | 14 | CASSPGTVTYEQYF | TGTGCCAGCAGCCCCGGGACGGTAACCTACGAGCAGTACTTC
NA | NA | TRBJ2-1 | TRBV7-2 | 13 | CASSLGRNNEQFF | TGTGCCAGCAGCTTAGGGCGAAACAATGAGCAGTTCTTC
few | TRBD1 | TRBJ2-1 | TRBV20-1 | 13 | CSARGTDYNEQFF | TGCAGTGCTAGGGGGACAGACTACAATGAGCAGTTCTTC
NA | NA | TRBJ1-2 | TRBV19 | 15 | CASTNIPRTVDGYTF | TGTGCCAGTACTAATATACCCAGGACAGTGGATGGCTACACCTTC
NA | NA | TRBJ1-1 | TRBV19 | 13 | CASTSWGNPEAFF | TGTGCCAGTACCTCATGGGGAAATCCTGAAGCTTTCTTT
NA | NA | TRBJ1-2 | TRBV9 | 15 | CASSAAPDVPYGYTF | TGTGCCAGCAGCGCCGCCCCGGACGTACCCTATGGCTACACCTTC
NA | NA | TRBJ1-4 | TRBV19 | 15 | CASSIGTSTNEKLFF | TGTGCCAGTAGTATCGGAACCTCAACTAATGAAAAACTGTTTTTT
NA | TRBD2 | TRBJ2-7 | TRBV10-3 | 12 | CAIDDGGYEQYF | TGTGCCATCGACGACGGGGGGTACGAGCAGTACTTC
NA | NA | TRBJ1-2 | TRBV2 | 13 | CASSERDRYGYTF | TGTGCCAGCAGTGAACGGGACCGCTATGGCTACACCTTC
many | NA | TRBJ1-1 | TRBV6-6 | 11 | CASSFAGIAFF | TGTGCCAGCAGTTTTGCAGGGATCGCTTTCTTT
NA | TRBD1 | TRBJ1-5 | TRBV6-6 | 17 | CASSYQGARQSNQPQHF | TGTGCCAGCAGTTACCAGGGGGCGAGGCAGAGCAATCAGCCCCAGCATTTT
few | NA | TRBJ2-5 | TRBV20-1 | 12 | CSGMRGSETQYF | TGCAGTGGAATGCGGGGCTCAGAGACCCAGTACTTC
NA | TRBD1 | TRBJ1-2 | TRBV12-5 | 16 | CASGLGGDRTSYGYTF | TGTGCTAGTGGTTTGGGGGGGGACAGGACGAGCTATGGCTACACCTTC
NA | TRBD2 | TRBJ2-7 | TRBV7-9 | 16 | CASRPPGGLSSYEQYF | TGTGCCAGCAGGCCTCCGGGGGGACTGAGCTCCTACGAGCAGTACTTC
few | TRBD1 | TRBJ2-3 | TRBV7-6 | 15 | CASSLALDRGYTQYF | TGTGCCAGCAGCTTAGCGTTGGACAGGGGCTATACGCAGTATTTT
many | TRBD1 | TRBJ1-2 | TRBV7-8 | 14 | CASSLGTAEGGYTF | TGTGCCAGCAGCCTCGGGACAGCAGAGGGTGGCTACACCTTC
NA | NA | TRBJ2-7 | TRBV19 | 15 | CASSTGTPEPYEQYF | TGTGCCAGTAGCACCGGGACGCCGGAGCCTTACGAGCAGTACTTC
NA | NA | TRBJ1-5 | TRBV2 | 14 | CASRVPQGNQPQHF | TGTGCCAGCAGGGTGCCACAAGGCAATCAGCCCCAGCATTTT
few | TRBD2 | TRBJ2-3 | TRBV11-1 | 15 | CASSSLAGSTDTQYF | TGTGCCAGCAGCTCCCTAGCGGGGTCGACAGATACGCAGTATTTT
NA | TRBD2 | TRBJ2-3 | TRBV5-4 | 17 | CASNVAGGAHSTDTQYF | TGTGCCAGCAACGTAGCGGGGGGGGCTCATAGCACAGATACGCAGTATTTT
NA | NA | TRBJ1-4 | TRBV12-3/TRBV12-4 | 14 | CASISGLPNEKLFF | TGTGCCAGCATCTCCGGGTTACCTAATGAAAAACTGTTTTTT
NA | NA | TRBJ2-1 | TRBV20-1 | 16 | CSARSSLGVERNEQFF | TGCAGTGCTAGATCGAGCCTGGGAGTTGAACGCAATGAGCAGTTCTTC
NA | NA | TRBJ1-2 | TRBV12-3/TRBV12-4 | 15 | CASTLAMGGGYGYTF | TGTGCCAGCACCTTAGCGATGGGGGGCGGCTATGGCTACACCTTC
NA | NA | TRBJ2-7 | TRBV7-8 | 17 | CASSLEAPGPLPYEQYF | TGTGCCAGCAGCTTAGAGGCCCCGGGACCCCTCCCCTACGAGCAGTACTTC
NA | TRBD2 | TRBJ2-5 | TRBV11-2 | 14 | CASSPRLARETQYF | TGTGCCAGCAGCCCCAGACTAGCCCGGGAGACCCAGTACTTC
many | NA | TRBJ2-1 | TRBV6-5 | 16 | CASSYGAGLRSNEQFF | TGTGCCAGCAGTTACGGTGCAGGCCTTAGAAGCAATGAGCAGTTCTTC
NA | NA | TRBJ2-7 | TRBV2 | 11 | CASNIVYEQYF | TGTGCCAGCAACATTGTTTACGAGCAGTACTTC
NA | TRBD1 | TRBJ2-2 | TRBV6-5 | 14 | CASTLTGPTGELFF | TGTGCCAGCACTTTGACAGGGCCCACCGGGGAGCTGTTTTTT
NA | TRBD1 | TRBJ1-4 | TRBV6-1 | 14 | CASTYRGEDEKLFF | TGTGCCAGCACCTACAGGGGGGAGGATGAAAAACTGTTTTTT
NA | NA | TRBJ2-1 | TRBV4-3 | 15 | CASSQDLSRYNEQFF | TGCGCCAGCAGCCAAGATCTCAGTAGGTACAATGAGCAGTTCTTC
many | TRBD1 | TRBJ2-7 | TRBV4-1 | 18 | CASSQRVVPGQVSYEQYF | TGCGCCAGCAGCCAGCGGGTAGTTCCGGGACAGGTCTCCTACGAGCAGTACTTC
few | TRBD2 | TRBJ2-7 | TRBV4-1 | 17 | CASSQERTSGVYYEQYF | TGCGCCAGCAGCCAAGAACGGACTAGCGGGGTGTACTACGAGCAGTACTTC
many | NA | TRBJ2-3 | TRBV2 | 14 | CASSEGLGTDTQYF | TGTGCCAGCAGTGAGGGGCTGGGCACAGATACGCAGTATTTT
NA | NA | TRBJ1-2 | TRBV7-9 | 15 | CASSPSSGGDYGYTF | TGTGCCAGCAGCCCCTCGTCCGGGGGGGACTATGGCTACACCTTC
many | NA | TRBJ2-7 | TRBV5-7 | 14 | CASSLDHQLREQYF | TGTGCCAGCAGCTTAGACCACCAGTTGAGGGAGCAGTACTTC
NA | NA | TRBJ1-5 | TRBV7-2 | 13 | CASSLRSNQPQHF | TGTGCCAGCAGCTTAAGGAGCAATCAGCCCCAGCATTTT
NA | NA | TRBJ1-3 | TRBV7-9 | 14 | CASSGWDVGNTIYF | TGTGCCAGCAGCGGGTGGGACGTCGGAAACACCATATATTTT
many | NA | TRBJ2-7 | TRBV6-1 | 17 | CASSEGFGTSQGYEQYF | TGTGCCAGCAGTGAGGGATTCGGGACAAGTCAGGGCTACGAGCAGTACTTC
NA | TRBD1 | TRBJ1-1 | TRBV24-1 | 12 | CATSDPGQGAFF | TGTGCCACCAGTGACCCGGGACAGGGAGCTTTCTTT
medium-sized | NA | TRBJ2-1 | TRBV7-2 | 14 | CASSLFSAFNEQFF | TGTGCCAGCAGCTTGTTTAGCGCGTTCAATGAGCAGTTCTTC
NA | TRBD1 | TRBJ2-3 | TRBV7-9 | 14 | CASSLVTGADTQYF | TGTGCCAGCAGCTTAGTTACAGGGGCAGATACGCAGTATTTT
NA | NA | TRBJ2-5 | TRBV20-1 | 13 | CSARDASPETQYF | TGCAGTGCTAGAGATGCCTCCCCAGAGACCCAGTACTTC
NA | NA | TRBJ2-1 | TRBV29-1 | 11 | CSVDGYNEQFF | TGCAGCGTTGACGGCTACAATGAGCAGTTCTTC
NA | TRBD1 | TRBJ2-6 | TRBV27 | 18 | CASSPWTGGASGANVLTF | TGTGCCAGCAGCCCCTGGACAGGGGGCGCGTCTGGGGCCAACGTCCTGACTTTC
NA | NA | TRBJ2-7 | TRBV7-6 | 15 | CASSSSDGSLVKQYF | TGTGCCAGCAGTTCTTCCGACGGGTCTTTAGTGAAGCAGTACTTC
many | TRBD1 | TRBJ1-1 | TRBV12-3/TRBV12-4 | 15 | CASSYRTGALVEAFF | TGTGCCAGCAGTTACCGGACAGGGGCCTTAGTAGAAGCTTTCTTT
few | TRBD2 | TRBJ2-1 | TRBV12-3/TRBV12-4 | 16 | CASSRTSGGIYNEQFF | TGTGCCAGCAGCCGGACTAGCGGGGGGATATACAATGAGCAGTTCTTC
many | TRBD1 | TRBJ2-1 | TRBV12-3/TRBV12-4 | 15 | CASSRGQGAGNEQFF | TGTGCCAGCAGCAGAGGACAGGGGGCAGGCAATGAGCAGTTCTTC